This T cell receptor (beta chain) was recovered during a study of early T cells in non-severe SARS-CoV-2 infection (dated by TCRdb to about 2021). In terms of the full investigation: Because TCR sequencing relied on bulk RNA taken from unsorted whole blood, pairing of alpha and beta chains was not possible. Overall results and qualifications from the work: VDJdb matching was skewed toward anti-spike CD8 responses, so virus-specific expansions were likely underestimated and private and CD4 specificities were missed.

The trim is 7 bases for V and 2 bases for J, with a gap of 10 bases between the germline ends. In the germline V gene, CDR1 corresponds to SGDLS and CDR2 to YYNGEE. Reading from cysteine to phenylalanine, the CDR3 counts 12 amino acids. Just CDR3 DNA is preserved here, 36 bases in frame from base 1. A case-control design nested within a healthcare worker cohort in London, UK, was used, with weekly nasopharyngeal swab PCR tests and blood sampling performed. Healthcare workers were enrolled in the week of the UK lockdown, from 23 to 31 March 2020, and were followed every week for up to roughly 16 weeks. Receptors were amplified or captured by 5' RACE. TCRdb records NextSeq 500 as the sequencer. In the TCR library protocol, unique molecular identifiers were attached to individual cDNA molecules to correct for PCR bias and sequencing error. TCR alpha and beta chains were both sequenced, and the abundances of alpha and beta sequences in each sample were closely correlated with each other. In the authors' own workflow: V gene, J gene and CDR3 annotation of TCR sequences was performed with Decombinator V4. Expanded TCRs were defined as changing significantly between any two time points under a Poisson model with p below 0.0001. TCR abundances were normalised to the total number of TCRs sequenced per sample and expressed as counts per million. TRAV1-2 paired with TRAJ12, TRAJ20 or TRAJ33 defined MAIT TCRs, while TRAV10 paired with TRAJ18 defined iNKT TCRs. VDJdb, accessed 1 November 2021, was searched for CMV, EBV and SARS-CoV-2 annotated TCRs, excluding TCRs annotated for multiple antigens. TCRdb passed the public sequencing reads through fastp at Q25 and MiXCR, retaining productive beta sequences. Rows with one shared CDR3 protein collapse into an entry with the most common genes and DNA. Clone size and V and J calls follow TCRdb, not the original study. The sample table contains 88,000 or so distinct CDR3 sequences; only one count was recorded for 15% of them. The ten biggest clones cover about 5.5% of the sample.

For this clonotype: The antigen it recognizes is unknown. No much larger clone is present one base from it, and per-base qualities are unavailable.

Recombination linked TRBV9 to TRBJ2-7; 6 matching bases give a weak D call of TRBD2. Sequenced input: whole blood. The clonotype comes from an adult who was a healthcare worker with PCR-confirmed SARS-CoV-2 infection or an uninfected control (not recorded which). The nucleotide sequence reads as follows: TGTGCCAGCCGGGACTTCCCCTACGAGCAGTACTTC. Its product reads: CASRDFPYEQYF.